Below, 28 T cell receptor beta chains from the same sample are listed, as sequenced in a study of T-cell reconstitution after alpha-beta-depleted transplantation in children. This sample's TCRbeta library carried unique molecular identifier barcodes. In TCRdb, the PCR reads were re-called with MiXCR into one record per CDR3 protein. The sample has about 980,000 distinct CDR3 sequences, about 30% seen once; the top ten hold roughly 30%. Sequenced here: PBMCs, mostly from graft donor cells, sampled 360 days after TCRalphabeta/CD19-depleted stem cell transplant. The source is a boy under three years old who had a stem cell transplant for SCID, so the T cells may come from the graft donor.

In nucleotides, the CDR3 is TGTGCCAGCAGCGTCCTACCTAGCGGGGGGCCCACAGATACGCAGTATTTT. This encodes CASSVLPSGGPTDTQYF. This rearrangement joins TRBV7-9 to TRBJ2-3; 11 bases fit TRBD2. V gave up 5 bases and J gave up 2 bases; unmatched junction bases: 9. Germline lookup yields CDR1 SEHNR and CDR2 FQNEAQ (reference sequence). The CDR3 length is 17 residues.

The CDR3 is CATSRGSYNEQFF. CDR3 in DNA: TGTGCCACCAGCAGAGGTTCATACAATGAGCAGTTCTTC. This chain joins TRBV15 and TRBJ2-1, with D unresolved. The germline gives CDR1 LNHNV, CDR2 YYDKDF (reference sequence). V shed 1 base and J shed 4 bases, with 5 bases lying between them. CDR3 length: 13 amino acids.

The chain combines TRBV9 with TRBJ2-5, with a possible D match to TRBD2 (6 bases). This CDR3 comprises 16 residues. Trimming stripped 4 bases from V and 3 bases from J, with 19 bases between. Germline V gene data show CDR1 as SGDLS and CDR2 as YYNGEE. The CDR3 DNA reads as TGTGCCAGCAGCCCGCAGACAACCGGGGGTAAAGAGACCCAGTACTTC. It is translated as CASSPQTTGGKETQYF.

This chain joins TRBV12-3 or TRBV12-4 and TRBJ2-7; 14 positions match TRBD2. The V segment lost 4 bases and the J segment 0 bases; nucleotides outside the gene matches: 8. This CDR3 is 18 amino acids long. The CDR3 reads CASSSTLGTSGSSYEQYF. The CDR3 bases are TGTGCCAGCAGTTCCACCCTCGGGACTAGCGGGAGCTCCTACGAGCAGTACTTC.

The chain joins TRBV5-1 to TRBJ2-1; 9 bases fit TRBD2. Trimming took 1 base from V and 4 from J; bases not matched to a gene: 6. The germline CDR1 and CDR2 sequences are SGHRS and YFSETQ. The CDR3 runs 16 residues. CDR3 amino acids: CASSLQTSGMYNEQFF. CDR3 DNA sequence: TGCGCCAGCAGCTTGCAGACTAGCGGCATGTACAATGAGCAGTTCTTC.

The chain recombines TRBV5-1 with TRBJ2-6; either TRBD1 or TRBD2 may supply D (5 bases each). Trimming shortened V by 0 bases and J by 0 bases, and 13 bases separated the two germline ends. Germline V lookup: CDR1 SGHRS, CDR2 YFSETQ. This CDR3 is 18 amino acids long. The CDR3 reads CASSLEGRMSSGANVLTF. The CDR3 DNA is TGCGCCAGCAGCTTGGAGGGACGAATGAGCTCTGGGGCCAACGTCCTGACTTTC.

This clonotype has a handful of counts. The chain uses TRBV3-1 and TRBJ2-7, with D possibly matching TRBD1 (5 bases). V gave up 1 base and J gave up 3 bases, with 22 bases separating them. Germline CDR1 reads LGHDT; CDR2 reads YNNKEL (reference sequence). This CDR3 has 18 residues. CDR3 nucleotide sequence: TGTGCCAGCAGCCAAGTCATGCCCAGGGTTAACAGCTTCTACGAGCAGTACTTC. This codes for CASSQVMPRVNSFYEQYF.

This clonotype was seen more than once but under ten times. This rearrangement joins TRBV28 to TRBJ1-3; D possibly corresponds to TRBD1 (5 bases). The CDR3 extends over 13 amino acids. Between the trimmed V and J ends, which lost 2 bases and 12 bases, there was a span of 14 bases. CDR1 and CDR2 from the germline V gene are MDHEN and SYDVKM. The CDR3 DNA sequence: TGTGCCAGCAGTTTAGGGGACCGACTTCACATATATTTT. Protein: CASSLGDRLHIYF. The whole variable domain, filled in from reference TRBV28 and TRBJ1-3, reads DVKVTQSSRYLVKRTGEKVFLECVQDMDHENMFWYRQDPGLGLRLIYFSYDVKMKEKGDIPEGYSVSREKKERFSLILESASTNQTSMYLCASSLGDRLHIYFGEGSWLTVV.

This sequence joins TRBV5-1 and TRBJ1-2; D uncertain. Germline assignment: CDR1 SGHRS and CDR2 YFSETQ. CDR3 length equals 15 residues. Trimming pared 0 bases from V and 0 bases from J, leaving 9 bases between. The CDR3 nucleotides are TGCGCCAGCAGCTTGGGCGGACTACCTAACTATGGCTACACCTTC. Its protein product is CASSLGGLPNYGYTF.

A few counts support this clonotype. This chain links TRBV20-1 with TRBJ2-3; 7 bases are shared with TRBD2. The CDR3 is 15 residues long. In germline, CDR1 is DFQATT, CDR2 SNEGSKA (reference sequence). With 3 bases clipped from V and 5 bases from J, the junction kept 11 bases outside the gene matches. CDR3 protein: CSARAWGGVGDTQYF. CDR3 in DNA: TGCAGTGCTAGGGCGTGGGGGGGGGTAGGAGATACGCAGTATTTT.

This clonotype turned up a few times. This rearrangement joins TRBV6-1 to TRBJ2-2; D is unclear. V lost 7 bases and J 5 bases, leaving 20 bases between the germline ends. The length of the CDR3 is 16 residues. Per the germline V gene, CDR1 is MNHNS and CDR2 is SASEGT. CDR3 residues: CASKPLGNTETGELFF. The CDR3 nucleotides read TGTGCCAGCAAACCGTTAGGGAACACCGAGACCGGGGAGCTGTTTTTT.

This clonotype turned up a few times. V usage is TRBV29-1 and J usage is TRBJ1-2, with D tentatively TRBD1 (6 bases). Trimming removed 7 bases from V and 8 bases from J, with 8 bases in between. The CDR3 covers 9 residues. Germline CDR1 and CDR2: SQVTM and ANQGSEA. Here the CDR3 DNA reads TGCAGCGATGGGGGCGGCTACACCTTC. Encoded protein: CSDGGGYTF.

This clonotype was recorded a few times. The chain joins TRBV29-1 to TRBJ2-3; D may be TRBD1 (8 bases). Germline CDR1 SQVTM, CDR2 ANQGSEA. Trimming took 0 bases from V and 4 from J, leaving 17 bases between them. There are 16 residues in the CDR3. CDR3 bases: TGCAGCGTTGAAGACCGGACAGGGAGGGGCGCAGATACGCAGTATTTT. Its translation is CSVEDRTGRGADTQYF.

The V gene is TRBV20-1, the J gene TRBJ1-2, with D possibly matching TRBD1 (5 bases). CDR3 size: 14 residues. Trimming stripped 6 bases from V and 4 bases from J, with 18 bases between. Germline lookup yields CDR1 DFQATT and CDR2 SNEGSKA (reference sequence). This CDR3 is CSASPGPLFYGYTF. Written as DNA, the CDR3 is TGCAGTGCCTCTCCGGGACCGCTTTTCTATGGCTACACCTTC.

This clonotype was seen a few times. The chain carries TRBV15 and TRBJ2-1; D uncertain. V dropped 5 bases and J dropped 6 bases, with 14 bases sitting between them. The V gene's germline CDR1 is LNHNV and CDR2 YYDKDF (reference sequence). The CDR3 contains 14 residues. For the CDR3, the DNA is TGTGCCACCAGCCCTTTTTCAGTCCTCAATGAGCAGTTCTTC. Translating it yields CATSPFSVLNEQFF.

V is TRBV7-3 and J is TRBJ2-3; possibly TRBD2 for D (6 bases). This CDR3 is built from 17 residues. Trimming pared 1 base from V and 0 bases from J, leaving 14 bases between. CDR1 SGHTA and CDR2 FQGTGA come from the germline V gene. The CDR3 spells CASSLKGGDSSTDTQYF. The CDR3 coding sequence is TGTGCCAGCAGCTTAAAGGGCGGGGACTCTAGCACAGATACGCAGTATTTT. The full variable domain, with the rest looked up from reference TRBV7-3 and TRBJ2-3, is GAGVSQTPSNKVTEKGKYVELRCDPISGHTALYWYRQSLGQGPEFLIYFQGTGAADDSGLPNDRFFAVRPEGSVSTLKIQRTERGDSAVYLCASSLKGGDSSTDTQYFGPGTRLTVL.

V gene TRBV3-1 combines with J gene TRBJ1-3; D not certain. The V end lost 4 bases, the J end lost 1 base, and 17 bases lay between the germline ends. The CDR3 has 17 residues. Germline V CDR1 and CDR2: LGHDT, YNNKEL (reference sequence). The CDR3 DNA sequence: TGTGCCAGCAGCCTGTTCGCTGGGAGTACGTCTGGAAACACCATATATTTT. Translated, it gives CASSLFAGSTSGNTIYF.

This chain uses TRBV10-3 with TRBJ2-1; 8 bases are a match to TRBD2. The CDR3 contains 16 residues. Germline loops: CDR1 ENHRY, CDR2 SYGVKD. The V segment lost 0 bases and the J segment 5 bases; nucleotides outside the gene matches: 6. The CDR3 sequence: CAISESRRGADNEQFF. CDR3 in DNA: TGTGCCATCAGTGAGTCCAGGCGGGGGGCCGACAATGAGCAGTTCTTC.

The chain is built from TRBV27 and TRBJ2-7, with 8 positions matching TRBD1. Germline assignment: CDR1 MNHEY and CDR2 SMNVEV (reference sequence). The CDR3 covers 16 residues. V lost 8 bases, J lost 2 bases, and 14 bases stayed unmatched. The CDR3 reads CASLRNPRTGPYEQYF. The CDR3 nucleotides read TGTGCCAGCCTCCGGAACCCTAGGACAGGGCCCTACGAGCAGTACTTC.

This sequence joins TRBV7-2 and TRBJ2-3, with D perhaps matching TRBD2 (5 bases). The CDR3 contains 17 residues. Germline V gene sequence: CDR1 SGHTA, CDR2 FQGNSA. The V gene lost 4 bases and the J gene lost 3 bases, with 20 bases spanning the gap. The CDR3 sequence is CASSWVFAGRGTDTQYF. For the CDR3, the DNA is TGTGCCAGCAGCTGGGTGTTTGCGGGTCGCGGGACAGATACGCAGTATTTT. The full variable domain, with the rest looked up from reference TRBV7-2 and TRBJ2-3, is GAGVSQSPSNKVTEKGKDVELRCDPISGHTALYWYRQSLGQGLEFLIYFQGNSAPDKSGLPSDRFSAERTGGSVSTLTIQRTQQEDSAVYLCASSWVFAGRGTDTQYFGPGTRLTVL.

This clonotype was seen repeatedly, ten times or more. J is TRBJ2-3 and V is TRBV12-3 or TRBV12-4; TRBD1 matches at 11 bases. The CDR3 runs 15 residues. V lost 5 bases, J lost 4 bases, and 5 bases stayed unmatched. CDR3 protein: CASSRDRGFADTQYF. The CDR3 coding sequence is TGTGCCAGCAGTCGGGACAGGGGGTTCGCAGATACGCAGTATTTT.

In this sample, this clonotype turned up a few times. The J gene is TRBJ2-2, the V gene TRBV28, with unresolved D. V lost 6 bases, J lost 4 bases, and 15 bases lay in between. Looked up from germline, CDR1 is MDHEN and CDR2 is SYDVKM. The CDR3 contains 15 residues. The CDR3 nucleotides are TGTGCCAGCAGCCTAACAAGACAAGTCACCGGGGAGCTGTTTTTT. Its protein is CASSLTRQVTGELFF.

The rearrangement links TRBV4-1 to TRBJ1-1, with 7 bases that match TRBD1. Germline CDR1 is MGHRA and CDR2 is YSYEKL. J lost 0 bases, V lost 7 bases, and 8 bases had no gene match. The CDR3 is 15 residues long. CDR3 residues: CASKVGDSVNTEAFF. As DNA, the CDR3 is TGCGCCAGCAAAGTAGGGGACAGCGTGAACACTGAAGCTTTCTTT.

This clonotype was seen repeatedly, ten times or more. This rearrangement joins TRBV2 to TRBJ2-7, with TRBD1 identical over 7 bases. Unmatched junction bases numbered 7, after V lost 5 bases and J lost 3 bases. The germline CDR1 and CDR2 sequences are SNHLY and FYNNEI. This CDR3 region has 14 residues. CDR3 region: CASSRQGVRYEQYF. The CDR3 bases are TGTGCCAGCAGTCGACAGGGAGTCCGCTACGAGCAGTACTTC.

The chain recombines TRBV7-9 with TRBJ1-1; unclear D gene. The CDR3 has 13 amino acids. Trimming shortened V by 5 bases and J by 8 bases, and 15 bases separated the two germline ends. Per germline, CDR1 SEHNR and CDR2 FQNEAQ (reference sequence). In DNA, the CDR3 is TGTGCCAGCAGCGCATATCGCGATGTCGAAGCTTTCTTT. Translated: CASSAYRDVEAFF.

This clonotype turned up a few times. The V call is TRBV5-1, the J call TRBJ2-7; D unclear. CDR3 length: 17 amino acids. The germline CDR1 and CDR2 sequences are SGHRS and YFSETQ. Deletions cut 0 bases from V and 0 bases from J, with 16 bases between. The CDR3 here is CASSLEVRTSNSYEQYF. Written as DNA, the CDR3 is TGCGCCAGCAGCTTGGAAGTTCGGACGTCGAACTCCTACGAGCAGTACTTC.

This chain links TRBV12-3 or TRBV12-4 with TRBJ1-5; 11 positions agree with TRBD1. V lost 3 bases to trimming and J lost 4 bases; unmatched junction nucleotides: 11. The CDR3 contains 18 residues. The CDR3 loop is CASSFVGTGGTINQPQHF. In DNA form, the CDR3 reads TGTGCCAGCAGTTTCGTGGGGACAGGGGGTACCATTAATCAGCCCCAGCATTTT.

This clonotype was counted only a few times. The chain joins TRBV19 to TRBJ2-1; the match to TRBD2 covers 12 bases. V shed 10 bases, J shed 4 bases, and the junction held 5 bases outside the gene matches. The CDR3 extends over 14 amino acids. The germline V gene has CDR1 LNHDA and CDR2 SQIVND (reference sequence). The CDR3 DNA reads as TGTGCCACCAGCACTAGCGGGGGGTACAATGAGCAGTTCTTC. It encodes CATSTSGGYNEQFF.